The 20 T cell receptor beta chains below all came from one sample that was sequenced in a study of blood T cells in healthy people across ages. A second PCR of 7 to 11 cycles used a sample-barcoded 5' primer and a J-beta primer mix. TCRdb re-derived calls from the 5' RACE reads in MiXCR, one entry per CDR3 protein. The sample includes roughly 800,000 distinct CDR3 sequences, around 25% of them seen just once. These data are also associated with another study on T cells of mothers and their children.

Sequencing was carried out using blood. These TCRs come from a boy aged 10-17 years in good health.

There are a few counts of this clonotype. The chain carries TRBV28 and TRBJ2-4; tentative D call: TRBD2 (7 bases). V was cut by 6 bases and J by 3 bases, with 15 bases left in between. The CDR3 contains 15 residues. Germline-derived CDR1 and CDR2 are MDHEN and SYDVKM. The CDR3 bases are TGTGCCAGCAGCGAGGGGGGGCTGGACAAAAACATTCAGTACTTC. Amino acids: CASSEGGLDKNIQYF.

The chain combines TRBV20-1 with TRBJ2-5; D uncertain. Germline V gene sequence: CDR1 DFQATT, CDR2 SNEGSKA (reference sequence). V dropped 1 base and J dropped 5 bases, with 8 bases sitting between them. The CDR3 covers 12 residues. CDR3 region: CSARVHTETQYF. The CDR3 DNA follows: TGCAGTGCTAGAGTCCACACGGAGACCCAGTACTTC.

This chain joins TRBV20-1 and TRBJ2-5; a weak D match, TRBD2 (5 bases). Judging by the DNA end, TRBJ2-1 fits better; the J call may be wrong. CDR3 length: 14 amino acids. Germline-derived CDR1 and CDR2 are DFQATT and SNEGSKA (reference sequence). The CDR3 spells CSARSYMTNNEQFF. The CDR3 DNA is TGCAGTGCTAGATCTTACATGACTAACAATGAGCAGTTCTTC.

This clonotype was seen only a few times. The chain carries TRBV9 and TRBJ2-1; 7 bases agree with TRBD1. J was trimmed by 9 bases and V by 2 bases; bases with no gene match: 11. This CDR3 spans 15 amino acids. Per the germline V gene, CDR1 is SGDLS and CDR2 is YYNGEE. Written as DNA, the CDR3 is TGTGCCAGCAGCGTTCTAGTCGACAGGGCGGCTGAGCAGTTCTTC. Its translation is CASSVLVDRAAEQFF.

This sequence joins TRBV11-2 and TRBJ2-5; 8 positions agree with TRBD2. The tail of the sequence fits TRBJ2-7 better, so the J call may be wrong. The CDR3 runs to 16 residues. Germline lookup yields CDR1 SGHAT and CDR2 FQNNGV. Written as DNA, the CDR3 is TGTGCCAGCAGCTTAGCAGTAGCGGGGTACAACTACGAGCAGTACTTC. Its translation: CASSLAVAGYNYEQYF.

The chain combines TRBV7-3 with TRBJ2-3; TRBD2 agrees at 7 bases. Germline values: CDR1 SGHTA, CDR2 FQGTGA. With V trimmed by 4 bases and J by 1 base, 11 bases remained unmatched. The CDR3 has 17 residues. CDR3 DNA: TGTGCCAGCAGCTCGCCGTCTGGCGGGGGATGCACAGATACGCAGTATTTT. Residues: CASSSPSGGGCTDTQYF.

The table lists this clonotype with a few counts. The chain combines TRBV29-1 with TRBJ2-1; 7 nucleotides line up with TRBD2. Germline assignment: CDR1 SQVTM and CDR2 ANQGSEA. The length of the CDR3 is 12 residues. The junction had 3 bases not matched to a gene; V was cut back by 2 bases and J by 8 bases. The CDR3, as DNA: TGCAGCGTTGAACCAGCGGGGTATGAGCAGTTCTTC. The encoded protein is CSVEPAGYEQFF.

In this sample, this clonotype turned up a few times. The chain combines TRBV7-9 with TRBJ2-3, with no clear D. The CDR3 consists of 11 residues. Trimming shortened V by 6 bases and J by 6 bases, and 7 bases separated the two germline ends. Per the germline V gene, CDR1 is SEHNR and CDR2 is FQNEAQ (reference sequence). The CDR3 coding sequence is TGTGCCAGCAGTTGGTTGGATACGCAGTATTTT. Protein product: CASSWLDTQYF. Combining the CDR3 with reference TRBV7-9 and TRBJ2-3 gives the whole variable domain DTGVSQNPRHKITKRGQNVTFRCDPISEHNRLYWYRQTLGQGPEFLTYFQNEAQLEKSRLLSDRFSAERPKGSFSTLEIQRTEQGDSAMYLCASSWLDTQYFGPGTRLTVL.

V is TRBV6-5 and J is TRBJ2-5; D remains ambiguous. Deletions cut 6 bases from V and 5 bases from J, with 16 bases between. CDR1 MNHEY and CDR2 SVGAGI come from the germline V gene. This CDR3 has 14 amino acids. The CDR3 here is CASRRNKLWETQYF. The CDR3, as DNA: TGTGCCAGCAGGAGGAACAAGCTATGGGAGACCCAGTACTTC.

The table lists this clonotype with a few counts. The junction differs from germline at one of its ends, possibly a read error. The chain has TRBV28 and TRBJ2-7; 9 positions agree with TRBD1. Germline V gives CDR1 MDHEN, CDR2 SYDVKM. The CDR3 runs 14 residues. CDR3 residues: CASSRTGDSYEQCF. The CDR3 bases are TGTGCCAGCAGCCGGACAGGGGATTCCTACGAGCAGTGCTTC.

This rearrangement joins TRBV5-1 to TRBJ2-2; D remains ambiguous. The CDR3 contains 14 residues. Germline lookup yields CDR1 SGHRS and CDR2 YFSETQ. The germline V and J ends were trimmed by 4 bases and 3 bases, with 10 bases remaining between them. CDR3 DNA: TGCGCCAGCAGCCCCAACTTGGACACCGGGGAGCTGTTTTTT. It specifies CASSPNLDTGELFF.

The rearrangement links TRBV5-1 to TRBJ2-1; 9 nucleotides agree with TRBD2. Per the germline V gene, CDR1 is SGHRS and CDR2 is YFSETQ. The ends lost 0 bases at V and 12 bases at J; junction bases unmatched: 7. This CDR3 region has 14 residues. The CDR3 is CASSLGVAGDGQFF. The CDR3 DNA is TGCGCCAGCAGCTTGGGGGTAGCGGGAGATGGGCAGTTCTTC.

Here the CDR3 DNA reads TGTGCCACCAGTGCTACATCCGGACAGGGGCGCTCCTACGAGCAGTACTTC. Its protein product is CATSATSGQGRSYEQYF. The V gene is TRBV24-1, the J gene TRBJ2-7; 9 bases map to TRBD1. The CDR3 totals 17 residues. In germline, CDR1 is KGHDR, CDR2 SFDVKD. The ends lost 5 bases at V and 0 bases at J; junction bases unmatched: 10.

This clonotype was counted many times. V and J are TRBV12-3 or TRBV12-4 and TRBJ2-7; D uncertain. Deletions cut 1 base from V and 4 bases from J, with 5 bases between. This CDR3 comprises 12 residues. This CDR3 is CASSLVVYEQYF. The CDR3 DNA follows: TGTGCCAGCAGTTTAGTAGTTTACGAGCAGTACTTC.

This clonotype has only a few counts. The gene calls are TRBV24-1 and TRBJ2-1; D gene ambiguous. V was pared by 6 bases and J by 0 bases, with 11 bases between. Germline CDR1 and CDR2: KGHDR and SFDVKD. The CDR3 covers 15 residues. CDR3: CATSRSESSYNEQFF. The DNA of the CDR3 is TGTGCCACCAGTCGGAGCGAGAGCTCCTACAATGAGCAGTTCTTC.

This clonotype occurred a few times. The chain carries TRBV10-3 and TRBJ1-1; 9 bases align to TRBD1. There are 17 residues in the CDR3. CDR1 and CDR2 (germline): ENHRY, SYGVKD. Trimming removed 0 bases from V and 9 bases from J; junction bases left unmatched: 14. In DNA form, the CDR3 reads TGTGCCATCAGTGAGTCGTGGGGGACAGGGCCTAGACTTAAAGCTTTCTTT. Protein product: CAISESWGTGPRLKAFF.

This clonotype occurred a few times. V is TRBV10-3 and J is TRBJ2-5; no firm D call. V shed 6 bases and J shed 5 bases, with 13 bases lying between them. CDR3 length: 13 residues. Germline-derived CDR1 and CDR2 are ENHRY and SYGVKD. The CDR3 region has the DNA TGTGCCATCAGGGAACTTATTGGGGAGACCCAGTACTTC. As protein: CAIRELIGETQYF.

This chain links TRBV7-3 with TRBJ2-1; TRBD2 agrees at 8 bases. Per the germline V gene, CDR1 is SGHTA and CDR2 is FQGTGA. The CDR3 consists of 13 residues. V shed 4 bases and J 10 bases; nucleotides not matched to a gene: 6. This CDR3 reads CASSSGGPGEQFF. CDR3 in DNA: TGTGCCAGCAGCTCGGGAGGGCCAGGGGAGCAGTTCTTC.

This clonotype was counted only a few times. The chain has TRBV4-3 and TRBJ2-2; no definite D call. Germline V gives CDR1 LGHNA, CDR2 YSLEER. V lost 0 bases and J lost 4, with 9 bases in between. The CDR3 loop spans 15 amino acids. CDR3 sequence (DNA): TGCGCCAGCAGCCAAGATTTTCGTGGCACCGGGGAGCTGTTTTTT. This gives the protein CASSQDFRGTGELFF.

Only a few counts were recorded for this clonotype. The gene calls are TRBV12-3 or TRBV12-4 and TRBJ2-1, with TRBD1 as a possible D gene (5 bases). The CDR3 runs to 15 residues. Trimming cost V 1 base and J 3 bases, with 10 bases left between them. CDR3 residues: CASSLGGVLYNEQFF. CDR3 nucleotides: TGTGCCAGCAGTTTAGGGGGCGTCCTCTACAATGAGCAGTTCTTC.